The clone carrying this TCR beta chain was counted between two and nine times. No antigen is known for it. The source of the sample is a study of neoadjuvant anti-PD-1 for oral cavity cancer. The CDR3 has 14 residues. V lost 3 bases, J lost 4 bases, and 4 bases stayed unmatched. CDR1 SGHDT and CDR2 YYEEEE come from the germline V gene. Whole-study findings and limits: Pretreatment Treg/Th17 ratio correlated inversely with post-treatment tumor clonality.

Time point meaning: after neoadjuvant nivolumab, at surgical resection. These newly diagnosed stage II-IVA oral cavity squamous cell carcinoma patients had no prior systemic or radiation treatment. Produced via immunoSEQ multiplex PCR; TCRdb's table is partial and in-frame only. Found here are more than 30,000 clones, 30% to 40% of them singletons; the top ten hold roughly 16%. This receptor was identified in a person aged 35 to 85 with oral cavity squamous cell carcinoma. This specimen was tumor tissue, taken after nivolumab (anti-PD-1) treatment. The rearrangement links TRBV5-6 to TRBJ1-2, with 9 bases that match TRBD1. In DNA, the CDR3 is TGTGCCAGCAGCTCGGGACAGGGAAGCTATGGCTACACCTTC. It codes for CASSSGQGSYGYTF.